Presented here are 19 T cell receptor beta chains from one specimen sequenced in a study of cytotoxic CD8 clonotypes in ibrutinib-treated CLL. Only in-frame clones appear in the TCRdb table, and some are missing; sequencing was by immunoSEQ multiplex PCR. Among 190,000 or so clones listed, about 72% were seen once. The sequenced sample was PBMCs, obtained after 24 months of ibrutinib treatment. The receptors derive from a human donor with chronic lymphocytic leukemia.

V is TRBV7-2 and J is TRBJ1-4; D not resolved. This CDR3 is built from 16 residues. CDR1 and CDR2 (germline): SGHTA, FQGNSA. V dropped 3 bases and J dropped 7 bases, with 18 bases sitting between them. Here the CDR3 reads CASSLGTWGGGEKLFF. CDR3 coding DNA: TGTGCCAGCAGCTTGGGTACGTGGGGAGGCGGTGAAAAACTGTTTTTT. Combining the CDR3 with reference TRBV7-2 and TRBJ1-4 gives the whole variable domain GAGVSQSPSNKVTEKGKDVELRCDPISGHTALYWYRQSLGQGLEFLIYFQGNSAPDKSGLPSDRFSAERTGGSVSTLTIQRTQQEDSAVYLCASSLGTWGGGEKLFFGSGTQLSVL.

This clone was counted a few times. The chain links TRBV6-5 to TRBJ2-5; 7 bases fit TRBD1. CDR1 is MNHEY and CDR2 is SVGAGI in the germline V gene. The CDR3 length is 14 residues. V was pared by 2 bases and J by 5 bases, with 5 bases of the junction left unmatched. The CDR3 loop is CASSYNRGLETQYF. CDR3 DNA: TGTGCCAGCAGTTACAACAGGGGTTTGGAGACCCAGTACTTC.

This chain connects TRBV7-8 to TRBJ2-1, with 12 bases fitting TRBD2. Germline V gene data show CDR1 as SGHVS and CDR2 as FQNEAQ. This CDR3 is built from 18 residues. V lost 5 bases, J lost 5 bases, and 13 bases stayed unmatched. In DNA form, the CDR3 reads TGTGCCAGCAGCAGTTCAGTGGAGGGACTAGCGGGTAACAATGAGCAGTTCTTC. Translating gives CASSSSVEGLAGNNEQFF.

The chain combines TRBV4-3 with TRBJ1-5; no clear D gene. CDR1 LGHNA and CDR2 YSLEER come from the germline V gene. This CDR3 comprises 14 residues. Trimming removed 2 bases from V and 5 bases from J, with 10 bases in between. The CDR3 loop is CASSQRLGDQPQHF. The CDR3 DNA follows: TGCGCCAGCAGCCAAAGGCTGGGAGATCAGCCCCAGCATTTT.

The chain links TRBV4-2 to TRBJ2-1; possibly TRBD2 for D (6 bases). Trimming pared 1 base from V and 9 bases from J, leaving 10 bases between. This CDR3 comprises 13 residues. Germline values: CDR1 LGHNA, CDR2 YNFKEQ. The CDR3 DNA follows: TGTGCCAGCAGCCAAGGAGGAGGGGTTGAGCAGTTCTTC. This codes for CASSQGGGVEQFF.

The chain employs TRBV13 and TRBJ1-2; 9 nucleotides line up with TRBD1. CDR1 is PRHDT, CDR2 FYEKMQ, per germline (reference sequence). The CDR3 has 16 amino acids. The J segment lost 5 bases and the V segment lost 1 base, leaving 8 bases of the junction unmatched. The CDR3 coding sequence is TGTGCCAGCAGCTTAGCCCGAGACAGGGGGAAGTATGGCTACACCTTC. This translates into CASSLARDRGKYGYTF.

The genes are TRBV27 and TRBJ1-2, with 7 bases lining up with TRBD1. Germline V gives CDR1 MNHEY, CDR2 SMNVEV (reference sequence). V lost 0 bases and J lost 8; bases outside the gene matches: 12. There are 16 residues in the CDR3. The CDR3 region has the DNA TGTGCCAGCAGTTTATCTCCGACAGGGACTGCCGGGGGCTACACCTTC. This translates into CASSLSPTGTAGGYTF.

The genes are TRBV15 and TRBJ2-5; 9 bases align to TRBD2. V gave up 2 bases and J gave up 5 bases; unmatched junction bases: 18. CDR3 length: 19 residues. The germline CDR1 and CDR2 sequences are LNHNV and YYDKDF (reference sequence). The CDR3 spells CATSRNSGSTDLLRETQYF. As DNA, the CDR3 is TGTGCCACCAGCAGAAATAGCGGGAGTACTGATTTATTGCGTGAGACCCAGTACTTC.

This rearrangement joins TRBV18 to TRBJ2-7; no firm D call. CDR3 size: 14 residues. Germline assignment: CDR1 KGHSH and CDR2 LQKENI. Trimming shortened V by 2 bases and J by 2 bases, and 10 bases separated the two germline ends. In nucleotides, the CDR3 is TGTGCCAGCTCACCATCGAGAAGCCCCTACGAGCAGTACTTC. Protein: CASSPSRSPYEQYF. The full variable domain, in which reference TRBV18 and TRBJ2-7 provide the parts outside the CDR3, is NAGVMQNPRHLVRRRGQEARLRCSPMKGHSHVYWYRQLPEEGLKFMVYLQKENIIDESGMPKERFSAEFPKEGPSILRIQQVVRGDSAAYFCASSPSRSPYEQYFGPGTRLTVT.

The J gene is TRBJ2-7, the V gene TRBV7-2; TRBD2 is a possible D gene (6 bases). Trimming took 4 bases from V and 4 from J, leaving 17 bases between them. The germline gives CDR1 SGHTA, CDR2 FQGNSA. The CDR3 has 15 residues. The CDR3 protein is CASSSRSGEWYEQYF. The CDR3 DNA reads as TGTGCCAGCAGCTCTCGTTCGGGGGAGTGGTACGAGCAGTACTTC.

This clone was detected only a few times. The chain couples TRBV5-1 to TRBJ2-3; D is perhaps TRBD1 (7 bases). Germline-derived CDR1 and CDR2 are SGHRS and YFSETQ. This CDR3 is built from 16 residues. Trimming removed 4 bases at V and 2 bases at J, with 17 bases between. Here the CDR3 reads CASSQEGQLPTDTQYF. CDR3 sequence (DNA): TGCGCCAGCAGCCAGGAGGGACAGCTTCCCACAGATACGCAGTATTTT. Using reference TRBV5-1 and TRBJ2-3 for the parts outside the CDR3, the full variable domain is KAGVTQTPRYLIKTRGQQVTLSCSPISGHRSVSWYQQTPGQGLQFLFEYFSETQRNKGNFPGRFSGRQFSNSRSEMNVSTLELGDSALYLCASSQEGQLPTDTQYFGPGTRLTVL.

V usage is TRBV27 and J usage is TRBJ2-1, with TRBD1 matching over 8 bases. The CDR3 is 12 amino acids. V lost 9 bases to trimming and J lost 7 bases; unmatched junction nucleotides: 5. From germline, CDR1 is MNHEY and CDR2 SMNVEV (reference sequence). In DNA form, the CDR3 reads TGTGCCAGTAGGACAGGGTGGAATGAGCAGTTCTTC. Translating gives CASRTGWNEQFF.

V is TRBV14 and J is TRBJ2-1; D is ambiguous. V shed 3 bases and J shed 4 bases, with 13 bases lying between them. Germline V gene lookup returns CDR1 SGHDN and CDR2 FVKESK. CDR3 length: 15 residues. DNA for the CDR3: TGTGCCAGCAGCCAGGCTTTCGATGGGTACAATGAGCAGTTCTTC. It yields the protein CASSQAFDGYNEQFF.

The CDR3 loop reads CASSHRTGRYEQYF. CDR3 coding DNA: TGCGCCAGCAGCCACCGGACAGGGAGGTACGAGCAGTACTTC. This sequence joins TRBV4-3 and TRBJ2-7; TRBD1 matches at 8 bases. This CDR3 spans 14 amino acids. With V trimmed by 3 bases and J by 4 bases, 5 bases remained unmatched. Germline V gives CDR1 LGHNA, CDR2 YSLEER.

On this clone: Within the sample, other DNA sequences also encode this same CDR3. The rearrangement links TRBV30 to TRBJ1-2; the D is unclear. Germline loops: CDR1 GTSNPN, CDR2 SVGIG (reference sequence). Trimming removed 2 bases at V and 3 bases at J, with 4 bases between. The CDR3 spans 11 residues. The CDR3 DNA reads TGTGCCTGGAGTAGAGACTATGGCTACACCTTC. This encodes CAWSRDYGYTF.

The CDR3 loop is CASSSGILAGAPKFF. CDR3 coding DNA: TGTGCCAGCAGCTCCGGAATACTAGCGGGAGCGCCAAAGTTCTTC. This chain links TRBV7-6 with TRBJ2-1, with 11 bases matching TRBD2. This CDR3 region has 15 residues. Germline V CDR1 and CDR2: SGHVS, FNYEAQ. V was clipped by 4 bases and J by 14 bases; unmatched bases: 13.

J is TRBJ2-1 and V is TRBV28, with D possibly matching TRBD1 (6 bases). V was cut by 8 bases and J by 8 bases, with 19 bases left in between. Germline CDR1 is MDHEN and CDR2 is SYDVKM. The CDR3 loop spans 14 amino acids. The CDR3 DNA follows: TGTGCCAGCCATGGGGCACAGGGCCAGGATGAGCAGTTCTTC. It is translated as CASHGAQGQDEQFF.

The chain combines TRBV7-9 with TRBJ1-6, with a weak D call TRBD1 (5 bases). Germline V gene data show CDR1 as SEHNR and CDR2 as FQNEAQ (reference sequence). The CDR3 runs to 14 residues. V lost 1 base to trimming and J lost 9 bases, with 10 bases between them. This CDR3 reads CASSLDGRGSPLHF. CDR3 DNA sequence: TGTGCCAGCAGCTTAGACGGTAGGGGTTCACCCCTCCACTTT.

This clone was observed a few times. The genes are TRBV2 and TRBJ1-1; a weak D match, TRBD1 (5 bases). The CDR3 has 13 residues. The germline V gene encodes CDR1 SNHLY and CDR2 FYNNEI. V was clipped by 1 base and J by 10 bases, with 13 bases between them. The CDR3 sequence: CASSEGQGLGAFF. The CDR3 DNA reads TGTGCCAGCAGTGAAGGGCAGGGATTAGGAGCTTTCTTT.